Described below is a single TCR beta chain sequence and its context. These data originate in a study of CD8 T cells in Susac syndrome. RNA in amounts of about 0.45 to 1 ug was reverse transcribed with random hexamers. TCRdb fed the immunoSEQ multiplex PCR reads into MiXCR, producing one record per CDR3 protein. The sample has approximately 83,000 distinct CDR3 sequences; 90% to 95% are singletons. Germline values: CDR1 SGHRS, CDR2 YFSETQ. The CDR3 totals 14 residues. Trimming left V 5 bases short and J 2 bases short, with 14 bases between. The receptor was derived from a human donor with Susac syndrome. The chain recombines TRBV5-1 with TRBJ2-7, with a possible D match to TRBD2 (7 bases). Sequenced: CD8+ T cells from PBMCs. CDR3 sequence (DNA): TGCGCCAGCAGGGGAGGGGACAAGCCCTACGAGCAGTACTTC. Encoded protein: CASRGGDKPYEQYF.